Listed here are 27 T cell receptor beta chains from one sample, sequenced in a study of cytomegalovirus exposure and HLA in healthy donors. Some clones are missing from TCRdb's copy, which holds only in-frame ones; the method was immunoSEQ multiplex PCR. This sample has fewer than 95,000 clones, with 84% found just once. The sample taken for sequencing was PBMCs. The receptors originated from a woman under 30 in good health and CMV-seropositive.

This sequence joins TRBV15 and TRBJ2-7; TRBD2 matches 9 bases. Germline loops: CDR1 LNHNV, CDR2 YYDKDF (reference sequence). The CDR3 contains 16 residues. V was clipped by 4 bases and J by 7 bases; unmatched bases: 14. The DNA for the CDR3 is TGTGCCACCAGCACGGATCTAGCGGGGATGCCGCGGGAGCAGTACTTC. Amino acids: CATSTDLAGMPREQYF. The variable domain in full, with the rest retrieved from reference TRBV15 and TRBJ2-7, is DAMVIQNPRYQVTQFGKPVTLSCSQTLNHNVMYWYQQKSSQAPKLLFHYYDKDFNNEADTPDNFQSRRPNTSFCFLDIRSPGLGDTAMYLCATSTDLAGMPREQYFGPGTRLTVT.

The chain links TRBV4-1 to TRBJ1-4; the D gene is possibly TRBD1 (5 bases). The CDR3 loop spans 16 amino acids. Between the trimmed V and J ends, which lost 3 bases and 8 bases, there was a span of 19 bases. Germline V gives CDR1 MGHRA, CDR2 YSYEKL. In nucleotides, the CDR3 is TGCGCCAGCAGCCAGGAAAATCGCGGGGGAAGGGAAAAACTGTTTTTT. It yields the protein CASSQENRGGREKLFF.

J is TRBJ1-4 and V is TRBV2, with a possible D match to TRBD1 (5 bases). Per germline, CDR1 SNHLY and CDR2 FYNNEI. CDR3 length: 15 amino acids. The ends were cut back, 6 bases at V and 4 bases at J, with 15 bases in the middle. The DNA of the CDR3 is TGTGCCAGCAGGTCTCAGGGCGTAATTAATGAAAAACTGTTTTTT. As protein: CASRSQGVINEKLFF.

This sequence joins TRBV19 and TRBJ2-7, with 8 positions matching TRBD2. Germline V gene sequence: CDR1 LNHDA, CDR2 SQIVND (reference sequence). Trimming removed 8 bases from V and 2 bases from J; junction bases left unmatched: 5. This CDR3 is built from 13 residues. The CDR3 protein is CASCGGPTYEQYF. DNA for the CDR3: TGTGCCAGTTGCGGGGGGCCGACCTACGAGCAGTACTTC.

V and J are TRBV30 and TRBJ1-1, with no clear D. This CDR3 is built from 11 residues. The germline CDR1 and CDR2 sequences are GTSNPN and SVGIG (reference sequence). V lost 4 bases, J lost 9 bases, and 12 bases lay in between. The CDR3 DNA sequence: TGTGCCTGGAAAGCGACGGAAAAAGCTTTCTTT. Translated, it gives CAWKATEKAFF.

On this clone: An end of the junction differs from the germline gene, which may be a read error. J is TRBJ1-5 and V is TRBV4-3, with D tentatively TRBD1 (5 bases). The CDR3 loop spans 15 amino acids. Germline V gene sequence: CDR1 LGHNA, CDR2 YSLEER. CDR3 sequence (DNA): TGCGCCAGCAGCCAAGGGCAGGGCAGCATTCAGCCCCAGCATTTT. Protein sequence: CASSQGQGSIQPQHF.

This clone was seen only once. This sequence joins TRBV9 and TRBJ1-4; a possible D gene is TRBD1 (6 bases). The germline V gene encodes CDR1 SGDLS and CDR2 YYNGEE. The CDR3 has 15 amino acids. Trimming pared 3 bases from V and 8 bases from J, leaving 17 bases between. DNA for the CDR3: TGTGCCAGCAGCGCGGCAGGGGAATCTGGGGAAAAACTGTTTTTT. Residues: CASSAAGESGEKLFF.

This clone was seen only once. The rearrangement links TRBV18 to TRBJ1-2; no clear D gene. CDR1 and CDR2 (germline): KGHSH, LQKENI. The CDR3 spans 15 residues. The V gene lost 3 bases and the J gene lost 1 base, with 12 bases spanning the gap. The CDR3 loop reads CASSPSSLLNYGYTF. Here the CDR3 DNA reads TGTGCCAGCTCACCGAGTAGTTTACTTAACTATGGCTACACCTTC.

The table lists this clone with a count of one. The rearrangement uses TRBV5-4 and TRBJ2-3, with 13 bases that match TRBD2. CDR1 SGHNT and CDR2 YYREEE come from the germline V gene (reference sequence). This CDR3 has 17 residues. V lost 3 bases and J lost 0; bases outside the gene matches: 4. The CDR3 sequence is CASSWTSGGRSTDTQYF. In DNA, the CDR3 is TGTGCCAGCAGCTGGACTAGCGGGGGCCGAAGCACAGATACGCAGTATTTT.

This clone was seen only once. The chain recombines TRBV11-3 with TRBJ2-1, with TRBD1 matching over 9 bases. The germline V gene encodes CDR1 SGHNT and CDR2 YENEEA. The CDR3 runs to 15 residues. The J segment lost 7 bases and the V segment lost 1 base, leaving 5 bases of the junction unmatched. In DNA, the CDR3 is TGTGCCAGCAGCTTAGTTGGGACAGGGATGAATGAGCAGTTCTTC. Protein product: CASSLVGTGMNEQFF.

The rearrangement uses TRBV15 and TRBJ2-3; TRBD2 agrees at 9 bases. CDR3 length: 17 residues. V trimming: 1 base; J trimming: 5 bases; junction bases outside the gene matches: 10. The germline CDR1 and CDR2 sequences are LNHNV and YYDKDF (reference sequence). This chain's CDR3 is CATSRAPSSGGEDTQYF. The CDR3 DNA follows: TGTGCCACCAGCAGAGCCCCTAGTAGCGGGGGTGAAGATACGCAGTATTTT. The full variable domain, in which reference TRBV15 and TRBJ2-3 provide the parts outside the CDR3, is DAMVIQNPRYQVTQFGKPVTLSCSQTLNHNVMYWYQQKSSQAPKLLFHYYDKDFNNEADTPDNFQSRRPNTSFCFLDIRSPGLGDTAMYLCATSRAPSSGGEDTQYFGPGTRLTVL.

The rearrangement joins TRBV28 to TRBJ1-6; 9 bases are a match to TRBD1. In germline, CDR1 is MDHEN, CDR2 SYDVKM. This CDR3 has 15 residues. V lost 2 bases to trimming and J lost 8 bases; unmatched junction nucleotides: 4. The CDR3 region has the DNA TGTGCCAGCAGTTTAGAGGGACAGGGAGATTCACCCCTCCACTTT. This codes for CASSLEGQGDSPLHF. The full variable domain, completed using reference TRBV28 and TRBJ1-6, is DVKVTQSSRYLVKRTGEKVFLECVQDMDHENMFWYRQDPGLGLRLIYFSYDVKMKEKGDIPEGYSVSREKKERFSLILESASTNQTSMYLCASSLEGQGDSPLHFGNGTRLTVT.

This rearrangement joins TRBV9 to TRBJ2-2, with 10 nucleotides matching TRBD1. Trimming removed 2 bases from V and 0 bases from J; junction bases left unmatched: 4. The CDR3 totals 17 residues. The germline V gene has CDR1 SGDLS and CDR2 YYNGEE. Written as DNA, the CDR3 is TGTGCCAGCAGCGTGACAGGGGGCCACGCGAACACCGGGGAGCTGTTTTTT. Protein product: CASSVTGGHANTGELFF.

The chain employs TRBV5-4 and TRBJ1-2; D is perhaps TRBD1 (5 bases). CDR1 is SGHNT, CDR2 YYREEE, per germline (reference sequence). V was trimmed by 0 bases and J by 4 bases, leaving 10 bases between them. The CDR3 sequence is 14 residues long. The CDR3 nucleotides are TGTGCCAGCAGCTTGGTTATGGACACCTATGGCTACACCTTC. Translating it yields CASSLVMDTYGYTF.

This clone has a single count. This chain joins TRBV4-3 and TRBJ1-2; weak D call: TRBD1 (5 bases). Deletions cut 3 bases from V and 6 bases from J, with 14 bases between. Germline V gene sequence: CDR1 LGHNA, CDR2 YSLEER. This CDR3 contains 14 residues. The CDR3 sequence is CASSHVGGTHGYTF. The DNA for the CDR3 is TGCGCCAGCAGCCACGTGGGAGGGACCCATGGCTACACCTTC.

The V and J genes are TRBV27 and TRBJ1-1, with D possibly matching TRBD1 (6 bases). With 6 bases removed from V and 1 base from J, the gap between germline ends came to 18 bases. The germline V gene has CDR1 MNHEY and CDR2 SMNVEV (reference sequence). The CDR3 has 16 amino acids. The CDR3 DNA reads TGTGCCAGCAGCTCCCTCGGCCTGGACAGGAACACTGAAGCTTTCTTT. This translates into CASSSLGLDRNTEAFF.

The rearrangement links TRBV2 to TRBJ1-2, with D unresolved. Germline loops: CDR1 SNHLY, CDR2 FYNNEI. Between the trimmed V and J ends, which lost 0 bases and 7 bases, there was a span of 12 bases. The CDR3 is 14 amino acids. As DNA, the CDR3 is TGTGCCAGCAGTGAAGCACGGGTCGAGGGTGGCTACACCTTC. It is translated as CASSEARVEGGYTF.

The table lists this clone with a few counts. This chain uses TRBV6-6 with TRBJ1-1; D is uncertain. CDR1 is MNHNY and CDR2 is SVGAGI in the germline V gene (reference sequence). The CDR3 runs 12 residues. Between the trimmed V and J ends, which lost 8 bases and 1 base, there was a span of 8 bases. CDR3 in amino acids: CASGRGNTEAFF. For the CDR3, the DNA is TGTGCCAGCGGCCGGGGGAACACTGAAGCTTTCTTT.

This CDR3 reads CASSESGAQPQHF. The CDR3 bases are TGCGCCAGCAGTGAGTCGGGGGCTCAGCCCCAGCATTTT. This chain links TRBV10-1 with TRBJ1-5; D might be TRBD1 (6 bases). V lost 0 bases to trimming and J lost 6 bases, with 6 bases between them. This CDR3 spans 13 amino acids. Looked up from germline, CDR1 is WNHNN and CDR2 is SYGVQD (reference sequence).

The rearrangement links TRBV28 to TRBJ1-6; possibly TRBD1 for D (5 bases). The CDR3 runs 16 residues. The germline V gene encodes CDR1 MDHEN and CDR2 SYDVKM. V lost 5 bases, J lost 8 bases, and 19 bases lay in between. The CDR3 loop reads CASSIPWGEWDSPLHF. CDR3 DNA sequence: TGTGCCAGCAGTATCCCGTGGGGGGAGTGGGATTCACCCCTCCACTTT.

The rearrangement uses TRBV5-1 and TRBJ1-5, with 10 positions matching TRBD1. V dropped 3 bases and J dropped 7; count of bases not matched to a gene: 7. Germline loops: CDR1 SGHRS, CDR2 YFSETQ. The CDR3 totals 15 residues. This CDR3 reads CASSSGTGVGQPQHF. The CDR3 DNA reads TGCGCCAGCAGCTCCGGGACAGGGGTAGGGCAGCCCCAGCATTTT.

The CDR3 protein is CASSPAGVRNEKLFF. DNA for the CDR3: TGTGCCAGCTCTCCAGCGGGGGTGAGGAATGAAAAACTGTTTTTT. The rearrangement uses TRBV18 and TRBJ1-4; the D gene is possibly TRBD1 (5 bases). The germline gives CDR1 KGHSH, CDR2 LQKENI. This CDR3 is 15 amino acids long. The V and J ends lost 6 bases and 5 bases respectively, with 16 bases between them.

The chain uses TRBV7-9 and TRBJ1-1; tentatively, D is TRBD1 (6 bases). V was cut by 1 base and J by 5 bases, with 11 bases left in between. The germline V gene has CDR1 SEHNR and CDR2 FQNEAQ (reference sequence). CDR3 length equals 14 residues. The CDR3 sequence is CASSLGQDSTEAFF. The CDR3 bases are TGTGCCAGCAGCTTAGGACAGGACAGTACTGAAGCTTTCTTT. The full variable domain, in which reference TRBV7-9 and TRBJ1-1 provide the parts outside the CDR3, is DTGVSQNPRHKITKRGQNVTFRCDPISEHNRLYWYRQTLGQGPEFLTYFQNEAQLEKSRLLSDRFSAERPKGSFSTLEIQRTEQGDSAMYLCASSLGQDSTEAFFGQGTRLTVV.

Concerning this clone itself: One end of the junction does not line up with germline, which may come from a read error. The chain couples TRBV2 to TRBJ2-7; 9 bases fit TRBD1. The CDR3 is made up of 16 amino acids. Germline V gene lookup returns CDR1 SNHLY and CDR2 FYNNEI. The CDR3 nucleotides read TGTGCCAGCACTGAAAGACCGGGACAGGGACCCTACGAGCAGTACTTC. It codes for CASTERPGQGPYEQYF.

This chain joins TRBV2 and TRBJ2-7; 9 positions match TRBD1. Germline CDR1 SNHLY, CDR2 FYNNEI. The CDR3 loop spans 14 amino acids. J lost 0 bases, V lost 6 bases, and 3 bases had no gene match. Written as DNA, the CDR3 is TGTGCCAGCAGGACGGGACAGGGCTCCTACGAGCAGTACTTC. Translation: CASRTGQGSYEQYF.

This clone was detected a few times. The chain employs TRBV5-1 and TRBJ1-6; the match to TRBD1 covers 7 bases. Unmatched junction bases numbered 4, after V lost 2 bases and J lost 5 bases. Germline lookup yields CDR1 SGHRS and CDR2 YFSETQ. The CDR3 has 15 amino acids. CDR3 amino acids: CASSLQGTDNSPLHF. CDR3 coding DNA: TGCGCCAGCAGCTTACAGGGGACGGATAATTCACCCCTCCACTTT.

The rearrangement uses TRBV13 and TRBJ2-1; TRBD2 is a possible D gene (7 bases). V lost 5 bases to trimming and J lost 0 bases, with 11 bases between them. Germline values: CDR1 PRHDT, CDR2 FYEKMQ (reference sequence). This CDR3 has 15 residues. The CDR3, as DNA: TGTGCCAGCAGCGAGGGGGGGGGCTCCTACAATGAGCAGTTCTTC. It is translated as CASSEGGGSYNEQFF.